Each of the 7 T cell receptor beta chains below was sequenced from the same sample in a study of radiation and T cells in renal cell carcinoma. Time point defined: blood 2 weeks post-SBRT. Treatment indicated: 15 Gy SBRT to primary tumor, nephrectomy 4 weeks later. The protocol was immunoSEQ multiplex PCR, while the TCRdb copy is restricted to in-frame clones and leaves out a portion. The sample has roughly 120,000 clones; approximately 80% are singletons. This sample comprised blood, obtained from a patient whose treatment included radiotherapy and nephrectomy. The receptors were gathered from a woman aged 60-75 years with renal cell carcinoma.

This rearrangement joins TRBV10-3 to TRBJ1-2, with TRBD1 matching over 9 bases. The germline CDR1 and CDR2 sequences are ENHRY and SYGVKD. This CDR3 has 13 amino acids. Trimming removed 7 bases from V and 2 bases from J; junction bases left unmatched: 2. The CDR3 sequence is CAITGTGNYGYTF. The CDR3 DNA reads as TGTGCCATCACCGGGACAGGGAACTATGGCTACACCTTC.

This chain links TRBV18 with TRBJ2-2; D not resolved. V was trimmed by 3 bases and J by 0 bases, leaving 11 bases between them. CDR3 length: 16 residues. The germline CDR1 and CDR2 sequences are KGHSH and LQKENI. The CDR3 loop reads CASSPRTDANTGELFF. DNA of the CDR3: TGTGCCAGCTCACCGCGGACGGACGCGAACACCGGGGAGCTGTTTTTT. Looking up the rest from reference TRBV18 and TRBJ2-2 gives the full variable domain: NAGVMQNPRHLVRRRGQEARLRCSPMKGHSHVYWYRQLPEEGLKFMVYLQKENIIDESGMPKERFSAEFPKEGPSILRIQQVVRGDSAAYFCASSPRTDANTGELFFGEGSRLTVL.

J is TRBJ2-1 and V is TRBV18, with TRBD1 matching 7 bases. The germline V gene has CDR1 KGHSH and CDR2 LQKENI. V shed 3 bases, J shed 4 bases, and the junction held 12 bases outside the gene matches. This CDR3 has 17 residues. CDR3 loop: CASSPGLEGASYNEQFF. DNA of the CDR3: TGTGCCAGCTCACCTGGCCTTGAGGGGGCCAGTTACAATGAGCAGTTCTTC.

The chain is built from TRBV29-1 and TRBJ1-1; 7 bases are shared with TRBD1. This CDR3 has 15 residues. Trimming removed 6 bases from V and 1 base from J; junction bases left unmatched: 11. Germline V lookup: CDR1 SQVTM, CDR2 ANQGSEA. CDR3 bases: TGCAGCGTCACAGTGACAGGGAGCCCGAACACTGAAGCTTTCTTT. Protein sequence: CSVTVTGSPNTEAFF.

The gene calls are TRBV10-3 and TRBJ2-5; 8 bases line up with TRBD1. The DNA end favors TRBJ2-7, so the J call may be wrong. The CDR3 loop spans 13 amino acids. CDR1 ENHRY and CDR2 SYGVKD come from the germline V gene. The CDR3 DNA is TGTGCCATCAGTGCGGACAGGGACTACGAGCAGTACTTC. It translates to CAISADRDYEQYF.

The chain is built from TRBV5-1 and TRBJ1-4, with 7 bases that match TRBD1. This CDR3 has 17 amino acids. CDR1 and CDR2 from the germline V gene are SGHRS and YFSETQ. The junction had 10 bases not matched to a gene; V was cut back by 0 bases and J by 5 bases. The CDR3 region is CASSLGSGGFLNEKLFF. In DNA form, the CDR3 reads TGCGCCAGCAGCTTGGGGTCAGGGGGTTTCCTCAATGAAAAACTGTTTTTT.

V gene TRBV27 combines with J gene TRBJ1-4, with D possibly TRBD1 on 5 matching bases. The CDR3 runs to 14 residues. Germline CDR1 reads MNHEY; CDR2 reads SMNVEV (reference sequence). V was clipped by 3 bases and J by 8 bases, with 13 bases between them. CDR3 DNA sequence: TGTGCCAGCAGTTTCGGGGCGGGCAGGGAAAAACTGTTTTTT. Amino acid sequence: CASSFGAGREKLFF.